This T cell receptor beta chain was sequenced for a study of shared clonotypes between healthy human individuals. Regarding the study as a whole: As a rule, naive subsets had a larger estimated richness than memory subsets. Represented genetic and exposure-history diversity was restricted by having few donors. Sequencing depth was predicted to influence how clonotypes are shared among donors.

Only in-frame clones appear in the TCRdb table, and some are missing; sequencing was by immunoSEQ multiplex PCR. Seen here are around 550,000 clones, roughly 95% observed once, and the top ten hold 0.06%. The healthy adult donors were HIV-negative and reported no recent acute infections or vaccinations. Regarding this clone: Its target is unknown.

This CDR3 region has 14 residues. Trimming took off 8 bases at V and 6 bases at J, with 20 bases between the two ends. CDR1 and CDR2 from the germline V gene are MNHEY and SVGAGI. V gene TRBV6-5 combines with J gene TRBJ2-7; no reliable D call. The receptor was isolated from a woman aged 25 to 39 in good health. Sequenced sample: naive CD4+ T cells sorted from blood. Subset here: CD45RA+ positively selected. CDR3 sequence: CASRRTISLGEQYF. The CDR3 bases are TGTGCCAGCCGTAGGACCATATCCCTAGGCGAGCAGTACTTC.